The 10 T cell receptor beta chains presented below share a single source sample, sequenced in a study of T cell repertoires in cytomegalovirus infection. Antigens of these TCRs are unknown. From the reads, TCRdb called clonotypes with MiXCR, one entry per CDR3 protein. The sample has about 830,000 distinct CDR3 sequences, over 25% seen once. Source: cultured CD8+ T cells from PBMCs, taken from culture after CMV antigen stimulation. These TCRs come from a human donor in good health (CMV status not recorded). Some clones in this sample may be carry-over from other donors' samples.

V and J are TRBV4-1 and TRBJ1-6; 9 positions agree with TRBD1. Trimming removed 1 base from V and 8 bases from J; junction bases left unmatched: 3. This CDR3 comprises 15 residues. From germline, CDR1 is MGHRA and CDR2 YSYEKL. CDR3 sequence reads: CASSQGQGVDSPLHF. DNA of the CDR3: TGCGCCAGCAGCCAAGGACAGGGGGTTGATTCACCCCTCCACTTT.

V usage is TRBV5-6 and J usage is TRBJ1-2; TRBD1 is a possible D gene (6 bases). The CDR3 is made up of 14 amino acids. Trimming cost V 4 bases and J 6 bases, with 16 bases left between them. Germline V gene data show CDR1 as SGHDT and CDR2 as YYEEEE. The CDR3 sequence is CASSRTGGLHGYTF. The CDR3 DNA is TGTGCCAGCAGCCGAACTGGGGGGCTGCATGGCTACACCTTC.

CDR3 DNA sequence: TGTGCCAGCAGCAGCGAAGGGGGCCTGCGGGGTGAGCAGTTCTTC. Protein product: CASSSEGGLRGEQFF. The chain is built from TRBV3-1 and TRBJ2-1, with D perhaps TRBD1 (7 bases). CDR1 is LGHDT, CDR2 YNNKEL, per germline (reference sequence). CDR3 length: 15 residues. Trimming left V 5 bases short and J 9 bases short, with 20 bases between.

The sample holds a few counts of this clonotype. This chain links TRBV7-9 with TRBJ1-6; weak D call: TRBD1 (5 bases). The ends were cut back, 5 bases at V and 13 bases at J, with 21 bases in the middle. This CDR3 is built from 15 residues. CDR1 and CDR2 from the germline V gene are SEHNR and FQNEAQ (reference sequence). CDR3: CASSNPGTGPPPLHF. The CDR3 DNA reads as TGTGCCAGCAGCAACCCCGGGACCGGTCCGCCGCCCCTCCACTTT.

The J gene is TRBJ2-3, the V gene TRBV4-1; 7 bases line up with TRBD1. The CDR3 spans 18 residues. Germline-derived CDR1 and CDR2 are MGHRA and YSYEKL. The J segment lost 2 bases and the V segment lost 0 bases, leaving 11 bases of the junction unmatched. The CDR3 reads CASSQDSGTEAFTDTQYF. The CDR3 DNA follows: TGCGCCAGCAGCCAAGATTCCGGGACAGAGGCTTTCACAGATACGCAGTATTTT.

The rearrangement uses TRBV19 and TRBJ2-1; 11 bases fit TRBD2. V gave up 6 bases and J gave up 5 bases; unmatched junction bases: 3. The CDR3 consists of 14 residues. Germline V gene data show CDR1 as LNHDA and CDR2 as SQIVND (reference sequence). This CDR3 is CASRGGLADNEQFF. The CDR3 DNA reads TGTGCCAGTAGGGGGGGACTAGCGGACAATGAGCAGTTCTTC.

The V gene is TRBV4-3, the J gene TRBJ2-2; no clear D gene. This CDR3 is built from 15 residues. CDR1 is LGHNA, CDR2 YSLEER, per germline. Trimming removed 4 bases from V and 4 bases from J, with 13 bases in between. Here the CDR3 DNA reads TGCGCCAGCAGCCCGAATAGTCCGGGCACCGGGGAGCTGTTTTTT. Residues: CASSPNSPGTGELFF.

This clonotype was detected ten times or more. The chain joins TRBV7-9 to TRBJ2-7, with D possibly matching TRBD1 (5 bases). The CDR3 spans 14 residues. Germline V gives CDR1 SEHNR, CDR2 FQNEAQ (reference sequence). V was cut by 1 base and J by 5 bases, with 12 bases left in between. Here the CDR3 DNA reads TGTGCCAGCAGCTTAGTAGGGGAAAACCACGAGCAGTACTTC. Its protein product is CASSLVGENHEQYF.

This chain joins TRBV4-3 and TRBJ2-1; TRBD2 matches at 10 bases. J gave up 8 bases and V 0 bases, and 13 bases lay outside the gene matches. Germline-derived CDR1 and CDR2 are LGHNA and YSLEER. This CDR3 contains 18 residues. CDR3 in amino acids: CASSQDLDLAGAGDEQFF. The CDR3 region has the DNA TGCGCCAGCAGCCAAGATCTTGATCTAGCGGGGGCCGGGGATGAGCAGTTCTTC.

This clonotype came up a few times. The J gene is TRBJ1-2, the V gene TRBV7-6; maybe TRBD1 (6 bases). V was trimmed by 5 bases and J by 2 bases, leaving 15 bases between them. CDR1 is SGHVS, CDR2 FNYEAQ, per germline. This CDR3 region has 15 residues. DNA of the CDR3: TGTGCCAGCAGCCCCACAGGGACGATAAACTATGGCTACACCTTC. Translating it yields CASSPTGTINYGYTF. Drawing the rest from reference TRBV7-6 and TRBJ1-2, the complete variable domain is GAGVSQSPRYKVTKRGQDVALRCDPISGHVSLYWYRQALGQGPEFLTYFNYEAQQDKSGLPNDRFSAERPEGSISTLTIQRTEQRDSAMYRCASSPTGTINYGYTFGSGTRLTVV.